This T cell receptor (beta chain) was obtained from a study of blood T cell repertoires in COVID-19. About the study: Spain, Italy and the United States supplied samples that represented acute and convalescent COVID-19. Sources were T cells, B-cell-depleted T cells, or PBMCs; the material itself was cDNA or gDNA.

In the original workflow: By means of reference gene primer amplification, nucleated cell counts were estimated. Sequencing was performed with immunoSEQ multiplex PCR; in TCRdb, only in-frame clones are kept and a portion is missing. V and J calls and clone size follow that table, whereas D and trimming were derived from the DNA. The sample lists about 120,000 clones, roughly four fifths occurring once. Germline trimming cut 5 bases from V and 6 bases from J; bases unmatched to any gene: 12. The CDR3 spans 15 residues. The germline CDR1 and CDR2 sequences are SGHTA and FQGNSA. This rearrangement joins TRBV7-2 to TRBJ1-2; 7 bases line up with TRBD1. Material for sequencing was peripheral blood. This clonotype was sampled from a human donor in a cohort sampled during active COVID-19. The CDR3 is CASSNRQGGVHGYTF. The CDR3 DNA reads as TGTGCCAGCAGCAACCGACAGGGTGGCGTCCATGGCTACACCTTC.